This TCR beta chain comes out of a study of blood T cell repertoires in COVID-19. Looking at the study overall: The United States, Italy and Spain supplied acute and convalescent COVID-19 samples. The cDNA or gDNA used as material had been derived from T cells, B-cell-depleted T cells, or PBMCs.

This CDR3 spans 14 amino acids. CDR1 and CDR2 from the germline V gene are LNHDA and SQIVND (reference sequence). Losses at the gene ends were 9 bases for V and 4 bases for J; bases not matched to a gene: 9. Original data processing: Reference gene primer amplification in the assay estimated nucleated cell counts. Clones were read by immunoSEQ multiplex PCR, and TCRdb kept only the in-frame ones, dropping some. Clone size and V and J calls were adopted from that table, with D and trimming inferred from the DNA. The sample has under 150,000 clones, around 90% seen once. Sequenced sample: peripheral blood. The receptor was derived from a woman between 50 and 59 years old with acute or convalescent COVID-19. This chain uses TRBV19 with TRBJ2-1; the match to TRBD2 covers 7 bases. The CDR3: CASRRAGTYNEQFF. CDR3 bases: TGTGCCAGCAGAAGAGCGGGAACATACAATGAGCAGTTCTTC.